These 11 T cell receptor beta chains were all obtained from the same sample, sequenced in a study of blood T cell repertoires in COVID-19. Generated by immunoSEQ multiplex PCR, the TCRdb table keeps only in-frame clones and is missing some. Of around 400,000 clones listed, roughly 90% are singletons. Sequencing input: peripheral blood. All receptors derive from a man aged 35 to 55 with acute or convalescent COVID-19.

The gene calls are TRBV2 and TRBJ2-3; tentatively, D is TRBD1 (5 bases). The CDR3 runs to 16 residues. V was cut by 2 bases and J by 0 bases, with 12 bases left in between. Per germline, CDR1 SNHLY and CDR2 FYNNEI. CDR3 amino acids: CASSETDSYSTDTQYF. CDR3 in DNA: TGTGCCAGCAGTGAAACTGACAGCTATAGCACAGATACGCAGTATTTT.

The chain links TRBV19 to TRBJ2-2; TRBD1 is a possible D gene (5 bases). Germline V gene sequence: CDR1 LNHDA, CDR2 SQIVND (reference sequence). Between the trimmed V and J ends, which lost 7 bases and 0 bases, there was a span of 15 bases. The CDR3 has 16 amino acids. DNA of the CDR3: TGTGCCAGTACCCTTTCCCGCAGGGCGAACACCGGGGAGCTGTTTTTT. This translates into CASTLSRRANTGELFF.

The chain combines TRBV5-4 with TRBJ1-2; perhaps TRBD1 as D (6 bases). Trimming cost V 1 base and J 4 bases, with 17 bases left between them. The CDR3 is 16 amino acids. Germline V gene data show CDR1 as SGHNT and CDR2 as YYREEE (reference sequence). DNA for the CDR3: TGTGCCAGCAGCTTGCCCACAGGGAACCGGGGCTATGGCTACACCTTC. This encodes CASSLPTGNRGYGYTF. The full variable domain, in which reference TRBV5-4 and TRBJ1-2 provide the parts outside the CDR3, is ETGVTQSPTHLIKTRGQQVTLRCSSQSGHNTVSWYQQALGQGPQFIFQYYREEENGRGNFPPRFSGLQFPNYSSELNVNALELDDSALYLCASSLPTGNRGYGYTFGSGTRLTVV.

The V gene is TRBV5-1, the J gene TRBJ1-1, with D tentatively TRBD1 (6 bases). This CDR3 region has 14 residues. The germline CDR1 and CDR2 sequences are SGHRS and YFSETQ. V shed 2 bases and J shed 3 bases, with 11 bases lying between them. CDR3: CASSLTGLDTEAFF. CDR3 sequence (DNA): TGCGCCAGCAGCTTAACAGGGTTGGACACTGAAGCTTTCTTT.

V and J are TRBV5-1 and TRBJ1-5; 9 positions match TRBD1. CDR1 and CDR2 (germline): SGHRS, YFSETQ. J gave up 5 bases and V 3 bases, and 6 bases lay outside the gene matches. The CDR3 extends over 15 amino acids. CDR3 nucleotides: TGCGCCAGCAGCTCTACAGGGGGCTTGGATCAGCCCCAGCATTTT. Translated, it gives CASSSTGGLDQPQHF. Supplemented by reference TRBV5-1 and TRBJ1-5, the full variable domain reads KAGVTQTPRYLIKTRGQQVTLSCSPISGHRSVSWYQQTPGQGLQFLFEYFSETQRNKGNFPGRFSGRQFSNSRSEMNVSTLELGDSALYLCASSSTGGLDQPQHFGDGTRLSIL.

V and J are TRBV7-9 and TRBJ2-6; 11 nucleotides line up with TRBD1. The J segment lost 0 bases and the V segment lost 5 bases, leaving 18 bases of the junction unmatched. There are 22 residues in the CDR3. From germline, CDR1 is SEHNR and CDR2 FQNEAQ (reference sequence). Here the CDR3 DNA reads TGTGCCAGCAGCACATTATGGGACAGGGGGAAAGCACATCTCTCTGGGGCCAACGTCCTGACTTTC. Translated, it gives CASSTLWDRGKAHLSGANVLTF.

The V gene is TRBV7-3, the J gene TRBJ2-1; 12 positions match TRBD2. Germline values: CDR1 SGHTA, CDR2 FQGTGA. V gave up 5 bases and J gave up 5 bases; unmatched junction bases: 7. The CDR3 totals 16 residues. The CDR3: CASSPQPSGGDNEQFF. CDR3 sequence (DNA): TGTGCCAGCAGCCCCCAACCTAGCGGGGGGGACAATGAGCAGTTCTTC.

V is TRBV27 and J is TRBJ2-7; 11 bases agree with TRBD2. Trimming cost V 0 bases and J 0 bases; bases outside gene matches: 4. CDR1 MNHEY and CDR2 SMNVEV come from the germline V gene (reference sequence). This CDR3 is built from 17 residues. CDR3 sequence: CASSLSRLAGSSYEQYF. CDR3 DNA sequence: TGTGCCAGCAGTTTATCGAGACTAGCGGGGAGCTCCTACGAGCAGTACTTC.

J is TRBJ1-5 and V is TRBV30, with D maybe TRBD1 (6 bases). The germline gives CDR1 GTSNPN, CDR2 SVGIG (reference sequence). The CDR3 runs to 14 residues. Trimming took off 0 bases at V and 9 bases at J, with 15 bases between the two ends. As DNA, the CDR3 is TGTGCCTGGAGTGTTGGAGGGGGAGGGGGGCCCCAGCATTTT. Amino acids: CAWSVGGGGGPQHF.

The chain is built from TRBV7-8 and TRBJ2-1, with 8 bases matching TRBD2. The CDR3 covers 14 residues. Germline assignment: CDR1 SGHVS and CDR2 FQNEAQ. Germline trimming cut 2 bases from V and 12 bases from J; bases unmatched to any gene: 9. CDR3 sequence (DNA): TGTGCCAGCAGCTTAACGGGAGGGCCGCAGGGGCAGTTCTTC. This gives the protein CASSLTGGPQGQFF.

The rearrangement uses TRBV5-1 and TRBJ1-4, with 7 bases matching TRBD1. Germline values: CDR1 SGHRS, CDR2 YFSETQ. The CDR3 consists of 15 residues. The ends lost 4 bases at V and 0 bases at J; junction bases unmatched: 3. Here the CDR3 reads CASSPQGATNEKLFF. As DNA, the CDR3 is TGCGCCAGCAGCCCGCAGGGGGCAACTAATGAAAAACTGTTTTTT.